This T cell receptor (beta chain) was observed in a study of T cells expressing NK-cell markers. TCRdb reworked the 5' RACE reads into one entry per CDR3 protein, no DNA. The sample data list under 200,000 distinct CDR3 sequences. The CDR3 spans 16 residues. The V and J genes are TRBV12-3 or TRBV12-4 and TRBJ1-3; the TCRdb D gene call, TRBD1, has no DNA to confirm it. The sample was blood T cells: a sorted CD56 or NKG2C T cell subset, CD4+ or CD8+ T cells, or bulk PBMC T cells (not recorded which). This sequence was found in a woman between 18 and 70 years old in good health. CDR3 region: CASSPGTATSGNTIYF.